This passage covers 18 T cell receptor beta chains from one sample sequenced in a study of regulatory T cells in long-lasting Graves disease. HTBI primers from iRepertoire and Arm-PCR of CDR3 regions yielded the TCR beta libraries. TCRdb reprocessed the multiplex PCR reads with MiXCR, giving one entry per CDR3 protein. The table has under 250,000 distinct CDR3 sequences, around 20% seen once. Time point indicated: newly diagnosed GD, antithyroid drugs for less than 3 months. From PBMCs, RNA was extracted and then used to make the TCR library. The data were also submitted as part of a second study, on T cells in Graves' hyperthyroidism and ophthalmopathy.

Source: peripheral blood mononuclear cells (PBMCs), taken at new diagnosis, from a patient treated with antithyroid drugs. The receptor set was obtained from a woman aged 25 to 39 with Graves disease.

This clonotype was counted at least ten times. V usage is TRBV20-1 and J usage is TRBJ2-1; D is perhaps TRBD1 (6 bases). V was clipped by 0 bases and J by 7 bases, with 7 bases between them. Looked up from germline, CDR1 is DFQATT and CDR2 is SNEGSKA (reference sequence). CDR3 length: 12 residues. Here the CDR3 reads CSARERGNEQFF. In DNA, the CDR3 is TGCAGTGCTAGAGAAAGGGGGAATGAGCAGTTCTTC.

This clonotype was picked up many times. The CDR3 loop is CASRTGYRDTEAFF. The CDR3 DNA reads as TGTGCCAGCAGAACAGGGTATAGGGACACTGAAGCTTTCTTT. The rearrangement uses TRBV12-3 or TRBV12-4 and TRBJ1-1; tentatively, D is TRBD1 (6 bases). This CDR3 is 14 amino acids long. V was cut by 6 bases and J by 3 bases, with 14 bases left in between.

This clonotype was seen at least ten times. It may be a read error: a sequence one base away is much more abundant. V is TRBV2 and J is TRBJ1-1; D possibly corresponds to TRBD1 (6 bases). The CDR3 covers 14 residues. Trimming pared 7 bases from V and 4 bases from J, leaving 16 bases between. CDR1 is SNHLY, CDR2 FYNNEI, per germline. The CDR3 loop is CASNAQGLGTEAFF. The DNA for the CDR3 is TGTGCCAGCAACGCACAGGGTTTGGGCACTGAAGCTTTCTTT.

A note on this clonotype: One base away lies a much larger clone, so this may be a sequencing read error. The chain combines TRBV4-3 with TRBJ1-6, with a weak D call TRBD1 (6 bases). Germline loops: CDR1 LGHNA, CDR2 YSLEER. The CDR3 sequence is 17 residues long. Trimming took 1 base from V and 10 from J, leaving 20 bases between them. CDR3 coding DNA: TGCGCCAGCAGCCAAGTCGCCCTCAGCAGGGGCGGGTCACCCCTCCACTTT. Amino acid sequence: CASSQVALSRGGSPLHF.

This clonotype has at least ten counts. The genes are TRBV6-2 or TRBV6-3 and TRBJ2-5; 9 nucleotides align to TRBD1. Germline loops: CDR1 MNHEY, CDR2 SVGEGT. V was pared by 8 bases and J by 3 bases, with 13 bases of the junction left unmatched. This CDR3 region has 16 residues. CDR3 bases: TGTGCCAGCTGTGCTTTTCCGGGACAGGGAGAAGAGACCCAGTACTTC. The encoded protein is CASCAFPGQGEETQYF.

This clonotype was counted ten times or more. This chain joins TRBV2 and TRBJ1-5, with TRBD1 matching over 7 bases. V shed 4 bases, J shed 7 bases, and the junction held 10 bases outside the gene matches. The CDR3 is 15 amino acids. The germline gives CDR1 SNHLY, CDR2 FYNNEI. The CDR3 region has the DNA TGTGCCAGCAGTGGGAGAGGGGGCGCCGCGCAGCCCCAGCATTTT. Translated: CASSGRGGAAQPQHF.

A word on this clonotype: This likely reflects a read error, since a far larger clone is one base away. The V call is TRBV6-2 or TRBV6-3, the J call TRBJ2-4, with D tentatively TRBD2 (5 bases). The germline gives CDR1 MNHEY, CDR2 SVGEGT. The CDR3 runs to 14 residues. The ends were cut back, 5 bases at V and 5 bases at J, with 13 bases in the middle. CDR3 amino acids: CASSLSRRQNIQYF. DNA of the CDR3: TGTGCCAGCAGTCTGAGTCGGAGGCAAAACATTCAGTACTTC.

Comment on this clonotype: A single base is all that separates this from a far larger clone, so a read error is likely. This chain connects TRBV29-1 to TRBJ2-7; 10 bases agree with TRBD1. CDR3 length: 15 amino acids. J lost 7 bases, V lost 2 bases, and 11 bases had no gene match. Germline CDR1 and CDR2: SQVTM and ANQGSEA. The CDR3 loop is CSVEPDRGKTNEQYF. The CDR3 region has the DNA TGCAGCGTTGAACCGGACAGGGGGAAGACGAATGAGCAGTACTTC.

This clonotype appeared many times. The chain links TRBV28 to TRBJ2-1; 12 bases map to TRBD1. This CDR3 has 15 amino acids. Germline V lookup: CDR1 MDHEN, CDR2 SYDVKM. The trim removed 6 bases at V and 8 bases at J, leaving 8 bases unmatched. CDR3 residues: CASSPTGTGGDEQFF. In DNA, the CDR3 is TGTGCCAGCAGCCCTACCGGGACAGGGGGCGATGAGCAGTTCTTC.

This clonotype was found a few times. The chain is built from TRBV20-1 and TRBJ2-4, with 7 nucleotides matching TRBD1. V was clipped by 0 bases and J by 4 bases; unmatched bases: 6. The CDR3 consists of 15 residues. From germline, CDR1 is DFQATT and CDR2 SNEGSKA (reference sequence). The DNA for the CDR3 is TGCAGTGCTAGAGATGGTCCGACAGGGAAAAACATTCAGTACTTC. This gives the protein CSARDGPTGKNIQYF.

With respect to this clonotype: A junction end diverges from the germline sequence, so it may reflect a read error. V gene TRBV18 combines with J gene TRBJ2-7; D may correspond to TRBD1 or TRBD2 (5 bases each). The V gene's germline CDR1 is KGHSH and CDR2 LQKENI. The CDR3 covers 11 residues. The CDR3 region is CASSPGEGQHF. For the CDR3, the DNA is TGTGCCAGCTCACCAGGAGAGGGGCAGCACTTC. Together with reference TRBV18 and TRBJ2-7, the CDR3 gives the full variable domain: NAGVMQNPRHLVRRRGQEARLRCSPMKGHSHVYWYRQLPEEGLKFMVYLQKENIIDESGMPKERFSAEFPKEGPSILRIQQVVRGDSAAYFCASSPGEGQHFGPGTRLTVT.

This clonotype was seen ten or more times. The chain uses TRBV3-1 and TRBJ1-1; no clear D. The CDR3 has 15 residues. Looked up from germline, CDR1 is LGHDT and CDR2 is YNNKEL (reference sequence). Trimming shortened V by 0 bases and J by 3 bases, and 11 bases separated the two germline ends. CDR3 loop: CASSQDQGAYTEAFF. The CDR3 DNA follows: TGTGCCAGCAGCCAAGATCAAGGAGCCTACACTGAAGCTTTCTTT.

A single count supports this clonotype. V gene TRBV5-1 combines with J gene TRBJ2-6; D is unresolved. Germline CDR1 and CDR2: SGHRS and YFSETQ. V was shortened by 0 bases and J by 3 bases, with 13 bases between the two germline ends. The CDR3 is 17 amino acids. CDR3 coding DNA: TGCGCCAGCAGCTTGGTTACAATGAGAAGTGGGGCCAACGTCCTGACTTTC. Its protein product is CASSLVTMRSGANVLTF.

This clonotype was counted many times. The chain employs TRBV30 and TRBJ1-1, with 9 nucleotides matching TRBD1. The V and J ends lost 8 bases and 4 bases, in that order; junction bases with no gene match: 11. The V gene's germline CDR1 is GTSNPN and CDR2 SVGIG (reference sequence). The CDR3 consists of 14 residues. CDR3 nucleotides: TGTGCCGGTCGCAGGGGACAGGGCTCCACTGAAGCTTTCTTT. Its translation: CAGRRGQGSTEAFF.

This clonotype was seen many times. The gene calls are TRBV28 and TRBJ2-1, with a weak D call TRBD2 (6 bases). Trimming cost V 2 bases and J 8 bases, with 19 bases left between them. CDR1 is MDHEN, CDR2 SYDVKM, per germline. The CDR3 totals 16 residues. The DNA for the CDR3 is TGTGCCAGCAGTTTAGGGGGACTTTCGGACGGGGATGAGCAGTTCTTC. Its translation: CASSLGGLSDGDEQFF.

This clonotype occurred a few times. The chain is built from TRBV29-1 and TRBJ2-5; possible D gene TRBD2, 7 bases. Trimming took off 3 bases at V and 5 bases at J, with 10 bases between the two ends. Germline V lookup: CDR1 SQVTM, CDR2 ANQGSEA. The CDR3 is 12 amino acids. Here the CDR3 reads CSVDRGGETQYF. CDR3 in DNA: TGCAGCGTTGACAGGGGAGGGGAGACCCAGTACTTC.

This clonotype has at least ten counts. The chain has TRBV24-1 and TRBJ2-7, with a tentative D call TRBD2 (6 bases). V lost 4 bases, J lost 3 bases, and 15 bases lay in between. The CDR3 is 15 amino acids. CDR1 and CDR2 (germline): KGHDR, SFDVKD. The CDR3 loop is CATSDGGTHDYEQYF. CDR3 nucleotide sequence: TGTGCCACCAGTGACGGCGGGACCCACGACTACGAGCAGTACTTC.

On this clonotype: A junction boundary mismatches the germline segment, possibly from a read error. The chain has TRBV5-6 and TRBJ1-1; 9 bases fit TRBD1. The V gene's germline CDR1 is SGHDT and CDR2 YYEEEE. This CDR3 is built from 15 residues. CDR3 nucleotide sequence: TGTGCCAGCAAAGTTGGGACAGGGATGAACACTGAAGCTCTCTTT. It yields the protein CASKVGTGMNTEALF.